These T cell receptor beta chains were read from a single sample in a study of blood T cell repertoires in COVID-19. Using immunoSEQ multiplex PCR, the repertoire was profiled, and TCRdb retains in-frame clones only, with some absent. The sample records 45,000 to 65,000 clones, roughly 90% being singletons. Sequences were obtained from peripheral blood. The source of these receptors is a human donor in a cohort sampled during active COVID-19. The CDR3 runs from the conserved cysteine through the conserved F or W. Fields, in order: J gene, D gene, V gene, clone size, CDR3 DNA, CDR3 protein. The D gene is left open where the match is weak. Not every row has a clone size; where given, it reads once, few, many or a size class.

J: TRBJ2-5; D: TRBD1; V: TRBV6-5; size: -; DNA: TGTGCCAGCAGCCTGACAGGGACCGAGACCCAGTACTTC; CDR3: CASSLTGTETQYF
J: TRBJ2-2; D: TRBD1; V: TRBV5-1; size: -; DNA: TGCGCCAGCGGAGAACAGGGGCCCCCCCTCGGGGAGCTGTTTTTT; CDR3: CASGEQGPPLGELFF
J: TRBJ2-7; D: -; V: TRBV6-1; size: -; DNA: TGTGCCAGCAGTGACAGATGGAGCTCCTACGAGCAGTACTTC; CDR3: CASSDRWSSYEQYF
J: TRBJ2-7; D: TRBD1; V: TRBV5-1; size: -; DNA: TGCGCCAGCAGCCCTGACAGGGTGGACGAGCAGTACTTC; CDR3: CASSPDRVDEQYF
J: TRBJ1-2; D: TRBD1; V: TRBV5-1; size: once; DNA: TGCGCCAGCAGCGTGACAGGGGAGATTAACTATGGCTACACCTTC; CDR3: CASSVTGEINYGYTF
J: TRBJ2-1; D: -; V: TRBV7-3; size: once; DNA: TGTGCCAGCAGCAAAGCCTCGCCGGTCGATGAGCAGTTCTTC; CDR3: CASSKASPVDEQFF
J: TRBJ2-2; D: -; V: TRBV5-1; size: -; DNA: TGCGCCAGCAGCTTGTCAGGGTCCCAGAACACCGGGGAGCTGTTTTTT; CDR3: CASSLSGSQNTGELFF
J: TRBJ2-1; D: TRBD2; V: TRBV7-6; size: -; DNA: TGTGCCAGCAGCCCCCGGGGGGGGTCCTTTAATGAGCAGTTCTTC; CDR3: CASSPRGGSFNEQFF
J: TRBJ2-3; D: TRBD1; V: TRBV7-2; size: -; DNA: TGTGCCAGCAGCTTAGGAGGGACAGGGTTCTCAGATACGCAGTATTTT; CDR3: CASSLGGTGFSDTQYF
J: TRBJ1-4; D: -; V: TRBV6-5; size: -; DNA: TGTGCCAGCAGTTACGTGGCAGGGAAGGTTGAAAAACTGTTTTTT; CDR3: CASSYVAGKVEKLFF
J: TRBJ1-2; D: TRBD1; V: TRBV7-2; size: few; DNA: TGTGCCAGCAGCTATAATGGACAGGGGGCTGATCGCTACACCTTC; CDR3: CASSYNGQGADRYTF
J: TRBJ1-6; D: -; V: TRBV30; size: -; DNA: TGTGCCTGGAGTCTCAGGGATAGTTCACCCCTCCACTTT; CDR3: CAWSLRDSSPLHF
J: TRBJ2-3; D: TRBD2; V: TRBV7-8; size: once; DNA: TGTGCCAGCAGCTTATGGACTAGCGGGGGAGGCACAGATACGCAGTATTTT; CDR3: CASSLWTSGGGTDTQYF
J: TRBJ2-7; D: TRBD2; V: TRBV7-2; size: -; DNA: TGTGCCAGCAGCTTCTCTAGCGGGGCCTCCTACGAGCAGTACTTC; CDR3: CASSFSSGASYEQYF
J: TRBJ1-2; D: -; V: TRBV6-2/TRBV6-3; size: -; DNA: TGTGCCAGCAGTTACTTGCTTCGACAGAGCTATGGCTACACCTTC; CDR3: CASSYLLRQSYGYTF
J: TRBJ1-1; D: -; V: TRBV6-6; size: -; DNA: TGTGCCAGCAGTTATACGGTCCAGAACACTGAAGCTTTCTTT; CDR3: CASSYTVQNTEAFF
J: TRBJ1-2; D: TRBD1; V: TRBV5-5; size: -; DNA: TGTGCCAGCAGCCGGAAACCGGGACAGATATCCTATGGCTACACCTTC; CDR3: CASSRKPGQISYGYTF
J: TRBJ2-2; D: -; V: TRBV4-3; size: -; DNA: TGCGCCAGCAGCCAAGATCCCCCGCCAGGGACCGGGGAGCTGTTTTTT; CDR3: CASSQDPPPGTGELFF
J: TRBJ2-1; D: -; V: TRBV4-3; size: -; DNA: TGCGCCAGCAGCCAGCGGGCTAGCGCTGCCAATGAGCAGTTCTTC; CDR3: CASSQRASAANEQFF
J: TRBJ1-1; D: -; V: TRBV7-9; size: -; DNA: TGTGCCAGCAGCTTAGACCCCGCAGGGGACACTGAAGCTTTCTTT; CDR3: CASSLDPAGDTEAFF
J: TRBJ1-2; D: -; V: TRBV21-1; size: -; DNA: TGTGCCAGCAGCAATAGTACAGGGGGCTGTGGCTACACCTTC; CDR3: CASSNSTGGCGYTF
J: TRBJ2-7; D: TRBD1; V: TRBV6-2/TRBV6-3; size: -; DNA: TGTGCCAGCAGTAGGGGACAGGCCTCGTTAGGCTACGAGCAGTACTTC; CDR3: CASSRGQASLGYEQYF
J: TRBJ2-3; D: TRBD2; V: TRBV7-3; size: -; DNA: TGTGCCAGCAGCTTAGGTGCGGGGGGAGGGACAGATACGCAGTATTTT; CDR3: CASSLGAGGGTDTQYF
J: TRBJ2-7; D: -; V: TRBV7-9; size: -; DNA: TGTGCCAGCAGCGCGGGCTGGGGCTCCTACGAGCAGTACTTC; CDR3: CASSAGWGSYEQYF
J: TRBJ1-4; D: TRBD1; V: TRBV19; size: once; DNA: TGTGCCAGTACAAGGACAGGGTTTACCCAAATTGGTGAAAAACTGTTTTTT; CDR3: CASTRTGFTQIGEKLFF
J: TRBJ1-5; D: -; V: TRBV5-5; size: -; DNA: TGTGCCAGCAGCCACGGGACATCGAGCAATCAGCCCCAGCATTTT; CDR3: CASSHGTSSNQPQHF
J: TRBJ1-1; D: TRBD1; V: TRBV18; size: -; DNA: TGTGCCAGCTCTCAGGGACAGGGGAACACTGAAGCTTTCTTT; CDR3: CASSQGQGNTEAFF
J: TRBJ1-5; D: -; V: TRBV3-1/TRBV3-2; size: -; DNA: TGTGCCAGCAGCCAAGGTTCAGGGAACAATCAGCCCCAGCATTTT; CDR3: CASSQGSGNNQPQHF
J: TRBJ2-1; D: TRBD2; V: TRBV9; size: -; DNA: TGTGCCAGCAGCGTAGCCTTCGGCGGGGGGGCCTGGGGTGAGCAGTTCTTC; CDR3: CASSVAFGGGAWGEQFF
J: TRBJ2-3; D: TRBD2; V: TRBV6-4; size: once; DNA: TGTGCCAGCAGTGACAGTCGGGGGGGCGCGGATACGCAGTATTTT; CDR3: CASSDSRGGADTQYF
J: TRBJ2-7; D: -; V: TRBV6-1; size: -; DNA: TGTGCCAGCAGTGAAGGCGGCGGCTCCTACGAGCAGTACTTC; CDR3: CASSEGGGSYEQYF
J: TRBJ2-7; D: -; V: TRBV29-1; size: -; DNA: TGCAGCGTTGAAGGGGTGGGCTACTACGAGCAGTACTTC; CDR3: CSVEGVGYYEQYF
J: TRBJ2-7; D: -; V: TRBV6-5; size: -; DNA: TGTGCCAGCACGGGGGGCGCCTACGAGCAGTACTTC; CDR3: CASTGGAYEQYF
J: TRBJ2-1; D: TRBD1; V: TRBV7-8; size: -; DNA: TGTGCCAGCTATGGGACAGGGGGCTACAATGAGCAGTTCTTC; CDR3: CASYGTGGYNEQFF
J: TRBJ1-3; D: TRBD1; V: TRBV25-1; size: -; DNA: TGTGCCAGCGCGACAGGGGTCGGAAACACCATATATTTT; CDR3: CASATGVGNTIYF
J: TRBJ2-2; D: TRBD2; V: TRBV7-3; size: -; DNA: TGTGCCAGCAGCCGCGGGGGGGCGGACACCGGGGAGCTGTTTTTT; CDR3: CASSRGGADTGELFF
J: TRBJ2-3; D: -; V: TRBV5-1; size: -; DNA: TGCGCCAGCAGCTTGGTAGAGTCAGGAGATACGCAGTATTTT; CDR3: CASSLVESGDTQYF
J: TRBJ1-1; D: -; V: TRBV14; size: -; DNA: TGTGCCAGCAGCCAAGACCAGGTTTATTTGTCCGAAGCTTTCTTT; CDR3: CASSQDQVYLSEAFF
J: TRBJ1-2; D: TRBD1; V: TRBV12-3/TRBV12-4; size: once; DNA: TGTGCCAGCAGACTGACAGGGAGGTATGGCTACACCTTC; CDR3: CASRLTGRYGYTF
J: TRBJ2-7; D: -; V: TRBV7-8; size: -; DNA: TGTGCCAGCAGCTTATATAGCTCCTACGAGCAGTACTTC; CDR3: CASSLYSSYEQYF
J: TRBJ1-6; D: -; V: TRBV6-5; size: -; DNA: TGTGCCGGCCCGAGAGGCAGCTCCTATAATTCACCCCTCCACTTT; CDR3: CAGPRGSSYNSPLHF
J: TRBJ2-5; D: TRBD1; V: TRBV28; size: -; DNA: TGTGCCAGCAGCCTATATTCGAGGGGGACAGTTGAAGAGACCCAGTACTTC; CDR3: CASSLYSRGTVEETQYF
J: TRBJ1-1; D: -; V: TRBV7-9; size: -; DNA: TGTGCCAGCAGCTTAGCGGGGCTCGGCACTGAAGCTTTCTTT; CDR3: CASSLAGLGTEAFF
J: TRBJ2-5; D: -; V: TRBV5-4; size: -; DNA: TGTGCCAGCAGCTTGGCTTTGGTAACAGAAGAGACCCAGTACTTC; CDR3: CASSLALVTEETQYF
J: TRBJ2-1; D: TRBD2; V: TRBV2; size: -; DNA: TGTGCCAGCATTTTAGCGGGGGGCAATGAGCAGTTCTTC; CDR3: CASILAGGNEQFF
J: TRBJ2-4; D: -; V: TRBV20-1; size: -; DNA: TGCAGTGCTAGTTCGGACAGACTAGCCAAAAACATTCAGTACTTC; CDR3: CSASSDRLAKNIQYF
J: TRBJ2-3; D: TRBD1; V: TRBV4-3; size: -; DNA: TGCGCCAGCAGCCGCGGACAGGGACTCGCAGATACGCAGTATTTT; CDR3: CASSRGQGLADTQYF
J: TRBJ1-6; D: -; V: TRBV6-6; size: -; DNA: TGTGCCAGCAACCCCCGAAGTCTCAGATCACCCCTCCACTTT; CDR3: CASNPRSLRSPLHF
J: TRBJ1-2; D: TRBD1; V: TRBV28; size: -; DNA: TGTGCCAGCAGTTTGGGCGGGACAGCAAACTATGGCTACACCTTC; CDR3: CASSLGGTANYGYTF
J: TRBJ2-7; D: TRBD1; V: TRBV18; size: -; DNA: TGTGCCAGCTCACCACTGGGACAGGGTAGCGAGCAGTACTTC; CDR3: CASSPLGQGSEQYF
J: TRBJ2-4; D: -; V: TRBV5-1; size: -; DNA: TGCGCCAGCAGCTTGGGTGGGGGGACCAAAAACATTCAGTACTTC; CDR3: CASSLGGGTKNIQYF
J: TRBJ1-3; D: -; V: TRBV6-5; size: once; DNA: TGTGCCAGCAGTTACCGGCAGGGGACTGGAAACACCATATATTTT; CDR3: CASSYRQGTGNTIYF